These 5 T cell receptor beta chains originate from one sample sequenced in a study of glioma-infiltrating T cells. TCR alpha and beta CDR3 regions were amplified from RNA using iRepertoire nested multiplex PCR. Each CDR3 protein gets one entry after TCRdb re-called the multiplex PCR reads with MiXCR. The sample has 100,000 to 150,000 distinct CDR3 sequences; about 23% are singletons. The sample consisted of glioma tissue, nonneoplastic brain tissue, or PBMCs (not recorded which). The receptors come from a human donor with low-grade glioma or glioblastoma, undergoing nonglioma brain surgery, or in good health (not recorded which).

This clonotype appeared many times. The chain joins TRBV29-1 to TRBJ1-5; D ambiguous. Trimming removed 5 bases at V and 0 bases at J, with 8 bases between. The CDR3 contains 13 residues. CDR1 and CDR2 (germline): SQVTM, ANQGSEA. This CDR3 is CSVLYSSNQPQHF. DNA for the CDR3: TGCAGCGTTCTATACAGTAGCAATCAGCCCCAGCATTTT.

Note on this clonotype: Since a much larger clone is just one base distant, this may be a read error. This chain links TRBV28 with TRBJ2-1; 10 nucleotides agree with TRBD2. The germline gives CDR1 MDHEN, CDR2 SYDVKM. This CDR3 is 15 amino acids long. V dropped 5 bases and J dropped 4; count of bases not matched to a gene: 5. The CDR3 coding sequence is TGTGCCAGCAGTCTAGCGGGAGTAAAATACAATGAGCAGTTCTTC. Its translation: CASSLAGVKYNEQFF.

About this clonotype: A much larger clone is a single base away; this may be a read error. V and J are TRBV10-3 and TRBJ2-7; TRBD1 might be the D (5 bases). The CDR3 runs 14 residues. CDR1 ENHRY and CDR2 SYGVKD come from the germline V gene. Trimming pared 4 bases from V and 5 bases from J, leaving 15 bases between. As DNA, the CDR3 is TGTGCCATCAGTGGGTTAAGGGGTGAGGACGAGCAGTACTTC. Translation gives CAISGLRGEDEQYF.

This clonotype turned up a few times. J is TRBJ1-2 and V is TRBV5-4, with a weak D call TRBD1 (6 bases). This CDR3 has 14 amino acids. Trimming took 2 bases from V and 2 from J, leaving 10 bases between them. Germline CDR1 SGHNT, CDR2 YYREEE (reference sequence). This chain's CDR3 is CASSFMDRNYGYTF. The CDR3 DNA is TGTGCCAGCAGCTTCATGGACAGAAACTATGGCTACACCTTC.

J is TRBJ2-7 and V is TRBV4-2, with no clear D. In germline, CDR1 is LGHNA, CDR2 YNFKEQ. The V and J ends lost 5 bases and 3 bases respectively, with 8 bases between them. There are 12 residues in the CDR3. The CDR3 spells CASSFTDYEQYF. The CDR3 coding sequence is TGTGCCAGCAGCTTCACCGACTACGAGCAGTACTTC.